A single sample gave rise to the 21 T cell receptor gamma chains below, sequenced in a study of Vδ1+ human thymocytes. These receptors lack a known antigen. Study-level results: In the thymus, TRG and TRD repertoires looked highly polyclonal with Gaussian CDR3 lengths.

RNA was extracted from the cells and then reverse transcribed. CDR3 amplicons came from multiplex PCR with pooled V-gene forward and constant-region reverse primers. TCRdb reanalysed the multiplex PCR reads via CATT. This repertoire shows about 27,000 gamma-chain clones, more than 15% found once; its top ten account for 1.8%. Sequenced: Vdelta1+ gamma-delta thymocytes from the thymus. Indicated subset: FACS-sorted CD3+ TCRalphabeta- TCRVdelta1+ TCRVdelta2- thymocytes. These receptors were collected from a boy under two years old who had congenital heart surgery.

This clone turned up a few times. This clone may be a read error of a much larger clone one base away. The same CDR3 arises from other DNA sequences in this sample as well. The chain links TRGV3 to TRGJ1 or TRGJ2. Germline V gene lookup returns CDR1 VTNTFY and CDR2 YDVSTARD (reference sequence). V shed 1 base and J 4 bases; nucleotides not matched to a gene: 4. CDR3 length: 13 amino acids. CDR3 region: CATWDSPYYKKLF. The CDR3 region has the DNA TGTGCCACCTGGGACAGTCCCTATTATAAGAAACTCTTT.

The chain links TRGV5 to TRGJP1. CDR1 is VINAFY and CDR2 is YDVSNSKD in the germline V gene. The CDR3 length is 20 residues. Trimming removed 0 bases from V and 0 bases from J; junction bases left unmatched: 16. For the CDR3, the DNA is TGTGCCACCTGGGACAGGCCTACCTTTCGGCCTTATACCACTGGTTGGTTCAAGATATTT. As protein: CATWDRPTFRPYTTGWFKIF.

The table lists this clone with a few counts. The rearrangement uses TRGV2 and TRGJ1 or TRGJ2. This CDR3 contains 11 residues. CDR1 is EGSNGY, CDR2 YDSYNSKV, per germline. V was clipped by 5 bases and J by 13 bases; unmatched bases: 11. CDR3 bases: TGTGCCACCTGGGCTGGATCGGATAAACTCTTT. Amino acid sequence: CATWAGSDKLF.

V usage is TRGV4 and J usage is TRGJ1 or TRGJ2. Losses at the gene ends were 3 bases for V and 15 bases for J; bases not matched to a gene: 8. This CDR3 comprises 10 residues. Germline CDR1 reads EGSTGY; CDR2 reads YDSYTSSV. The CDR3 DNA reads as TGTGCCACCTGGGATATAGGTATACTCTTT. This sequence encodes CATWDIGILF.

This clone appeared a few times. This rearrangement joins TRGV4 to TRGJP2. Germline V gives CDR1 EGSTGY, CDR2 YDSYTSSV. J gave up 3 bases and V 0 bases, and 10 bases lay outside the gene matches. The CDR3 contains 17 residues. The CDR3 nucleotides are TGTGCCACCTGGGATGGGACCTCTTACGGTAGTGATTGGATCAAGACGTTT. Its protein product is CATWDGTSYGSDWIKTF.

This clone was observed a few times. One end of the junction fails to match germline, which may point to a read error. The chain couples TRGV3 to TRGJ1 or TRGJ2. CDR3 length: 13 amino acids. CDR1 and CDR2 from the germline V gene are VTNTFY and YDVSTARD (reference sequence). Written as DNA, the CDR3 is TGTGCCACCTGGGACAGAATGGGGTATAATAAACTCTTT. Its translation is CATWDRMGYNKLF.

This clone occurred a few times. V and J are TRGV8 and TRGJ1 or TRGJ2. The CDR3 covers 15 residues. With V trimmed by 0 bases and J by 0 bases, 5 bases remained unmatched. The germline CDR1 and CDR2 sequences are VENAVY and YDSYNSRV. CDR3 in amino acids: CATWDRRQNYYKKLF. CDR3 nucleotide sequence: TGTGCCACCTGGGATAGGCGGCAGAATTATTATAAGAAACTCTTT.

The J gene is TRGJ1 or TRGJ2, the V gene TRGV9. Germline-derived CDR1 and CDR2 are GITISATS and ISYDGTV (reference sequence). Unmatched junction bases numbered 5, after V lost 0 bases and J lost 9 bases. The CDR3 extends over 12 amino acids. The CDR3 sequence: CALWEVPPKKLF. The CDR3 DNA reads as TGTGCCTTGTGGGAGGTGCCTCCTAAGAAACTCTTT.

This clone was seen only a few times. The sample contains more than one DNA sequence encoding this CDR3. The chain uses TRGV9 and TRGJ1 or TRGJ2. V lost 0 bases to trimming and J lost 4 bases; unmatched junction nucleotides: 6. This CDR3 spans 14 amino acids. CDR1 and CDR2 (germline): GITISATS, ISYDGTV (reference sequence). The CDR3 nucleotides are TGTGCCTTGTGGGAGGTGCGAGTCTATTATAAGAAACTCTTT. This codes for CALWEVRVYYKKLF.

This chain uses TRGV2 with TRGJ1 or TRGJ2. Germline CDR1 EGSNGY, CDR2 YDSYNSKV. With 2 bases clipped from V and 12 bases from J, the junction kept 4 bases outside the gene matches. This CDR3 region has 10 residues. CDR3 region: CATWDVGKLF. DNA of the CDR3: TGTGCCACCTGGGACGTAGGGAAACTCTTT.

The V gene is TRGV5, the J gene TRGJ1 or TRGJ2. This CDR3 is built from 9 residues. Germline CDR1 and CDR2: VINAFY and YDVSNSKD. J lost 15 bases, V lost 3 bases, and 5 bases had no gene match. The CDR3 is CATWDGLLF. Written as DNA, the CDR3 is TGTGCCACCTGGGACGGGCTACTCTTT.

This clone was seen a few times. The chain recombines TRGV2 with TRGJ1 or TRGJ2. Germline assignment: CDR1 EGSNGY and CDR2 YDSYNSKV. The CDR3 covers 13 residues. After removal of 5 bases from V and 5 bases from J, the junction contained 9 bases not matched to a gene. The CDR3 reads CATWGSAHYKKLF. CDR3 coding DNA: TGTGCCACCTGGGGCTCTGCTCATTATAAGAAACTCTTT.

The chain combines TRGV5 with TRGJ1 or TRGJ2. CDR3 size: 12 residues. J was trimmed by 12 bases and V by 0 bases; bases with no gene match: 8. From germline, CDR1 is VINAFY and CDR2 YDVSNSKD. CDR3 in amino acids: CATWDRRSRKLF. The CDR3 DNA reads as TGTGCCACCTGGGACAGGCGTTCGCGGAAACTCTTT.

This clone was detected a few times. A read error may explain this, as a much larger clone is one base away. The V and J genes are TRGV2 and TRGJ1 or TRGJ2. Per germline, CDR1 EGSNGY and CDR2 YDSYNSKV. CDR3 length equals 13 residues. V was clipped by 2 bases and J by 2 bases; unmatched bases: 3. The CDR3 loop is CATWDEDYYKKLF. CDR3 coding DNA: TGTGCCACCTGGGACGAGGATTATTATAAGAAACTCTTT.

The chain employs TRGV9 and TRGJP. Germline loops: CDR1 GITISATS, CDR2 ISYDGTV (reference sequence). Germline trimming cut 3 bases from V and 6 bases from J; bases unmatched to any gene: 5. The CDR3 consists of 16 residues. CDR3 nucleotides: TGTGCCTTGTGGGAGCCCCTAGAGTTGGGCAAAAAAATCAAGGTATTT. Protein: CALWEPLELGKKIKVF.

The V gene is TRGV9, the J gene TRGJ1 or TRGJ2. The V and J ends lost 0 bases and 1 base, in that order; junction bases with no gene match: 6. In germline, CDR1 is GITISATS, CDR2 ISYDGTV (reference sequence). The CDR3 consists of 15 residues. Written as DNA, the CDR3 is TGTGCCTTGTGGGAGGTGAGGAAAAATTATTATAAGAAACTCTTT. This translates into CALWEVRKNYYKKLF.

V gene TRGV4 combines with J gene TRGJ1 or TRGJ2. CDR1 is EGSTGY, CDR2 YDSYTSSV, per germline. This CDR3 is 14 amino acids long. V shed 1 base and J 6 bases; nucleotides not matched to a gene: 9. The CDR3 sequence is CATWDGRWGYKKLF. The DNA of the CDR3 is TGTGCCACCTGGGATGGCCGATGGGGTTATAAGAAACTCTTT.

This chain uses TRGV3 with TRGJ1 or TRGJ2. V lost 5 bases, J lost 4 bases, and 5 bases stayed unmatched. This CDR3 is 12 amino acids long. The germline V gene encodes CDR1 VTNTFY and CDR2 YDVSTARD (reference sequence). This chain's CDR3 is CATWAGYYKKLF. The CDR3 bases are TGTGCCACCTGGGCCGGCTATTATAAGAAACTCTTT.

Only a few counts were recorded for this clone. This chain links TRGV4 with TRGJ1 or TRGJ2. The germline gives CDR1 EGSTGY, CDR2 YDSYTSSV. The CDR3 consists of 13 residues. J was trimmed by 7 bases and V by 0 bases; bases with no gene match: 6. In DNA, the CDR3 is TGTGCCACCTGGGATGGGCGTCGCTATAAGAAACTCTTT. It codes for CATWDGRRYKKLF.

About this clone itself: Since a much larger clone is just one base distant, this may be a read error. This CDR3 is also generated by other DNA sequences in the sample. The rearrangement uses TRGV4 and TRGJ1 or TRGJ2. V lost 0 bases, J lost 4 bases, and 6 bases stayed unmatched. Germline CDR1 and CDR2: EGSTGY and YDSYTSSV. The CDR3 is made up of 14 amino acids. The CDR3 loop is CATWDGPKYYKKLF. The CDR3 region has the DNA TGTGCCACCTGGGATGGGCCGAAATATTATAAGAAACTCTTT.

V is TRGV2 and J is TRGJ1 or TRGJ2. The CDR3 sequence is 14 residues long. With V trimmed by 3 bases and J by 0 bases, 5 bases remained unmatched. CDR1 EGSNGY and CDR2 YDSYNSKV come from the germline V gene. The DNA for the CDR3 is TGTGCCACCTGGGACCCCGAGAATTATTATAAGAAACTCTTT. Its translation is CATWDPENYYKKLF.